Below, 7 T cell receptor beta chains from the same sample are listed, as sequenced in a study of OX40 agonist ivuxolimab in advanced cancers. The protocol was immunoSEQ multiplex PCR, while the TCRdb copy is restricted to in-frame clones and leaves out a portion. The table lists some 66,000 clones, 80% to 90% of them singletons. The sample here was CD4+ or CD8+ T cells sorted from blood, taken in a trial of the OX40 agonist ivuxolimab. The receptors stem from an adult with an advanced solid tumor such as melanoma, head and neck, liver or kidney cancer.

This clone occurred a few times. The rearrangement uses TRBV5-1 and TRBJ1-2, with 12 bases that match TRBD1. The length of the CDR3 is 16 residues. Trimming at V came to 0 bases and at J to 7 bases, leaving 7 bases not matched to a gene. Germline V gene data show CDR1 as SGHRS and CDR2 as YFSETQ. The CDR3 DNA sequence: TGCGCCAGCAGCTTGGACGGGACAGGGGGCCGGGGTGGCTACACCTTC. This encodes CASSLDGTGGRGGYTF.

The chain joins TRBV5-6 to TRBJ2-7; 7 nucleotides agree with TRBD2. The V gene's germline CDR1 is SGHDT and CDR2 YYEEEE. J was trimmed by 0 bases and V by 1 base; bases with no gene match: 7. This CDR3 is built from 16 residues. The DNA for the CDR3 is TGTGCCAGCAGCTTGAGGAGGGGAGGGTCCTCCTACGAGCAGTACTTC. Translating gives CASSLRRGGSSYEQYF.

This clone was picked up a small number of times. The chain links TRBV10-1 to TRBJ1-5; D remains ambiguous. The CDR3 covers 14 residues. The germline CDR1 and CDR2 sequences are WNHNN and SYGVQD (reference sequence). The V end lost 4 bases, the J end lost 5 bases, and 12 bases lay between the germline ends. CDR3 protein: CASSAQIGDQPQHF. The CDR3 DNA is TGCGCCAGCAGTGCCCAGATTGGGGATCAGCCCCAGCATTTT.

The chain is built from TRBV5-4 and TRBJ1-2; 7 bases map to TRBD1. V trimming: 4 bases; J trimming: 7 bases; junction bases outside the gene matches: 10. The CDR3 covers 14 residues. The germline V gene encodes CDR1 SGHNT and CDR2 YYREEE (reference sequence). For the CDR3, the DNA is TGTGCCAGCAGCCCGGGCCCCCGACAGGGTGGCTACACCTTC. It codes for CASSPGPRQGGYTF.

The CDR3 reads CASSPYRGGQETQYF. CDR3 bases: TGTGCCAGCAGCCCCTACAGGGGCGGACAAGAGACCCAGTACTTC. The rearrangement joins TRBV11-2 to TRBJ2-5, with 7 bases fitting TRBD1. V lost 5 bases and J lost 2; bases outside the gene matches: 8. Germline assignment: CDR1 SGHAT and CDR2 FQNNGV. The CDR3 length is 15 residues.

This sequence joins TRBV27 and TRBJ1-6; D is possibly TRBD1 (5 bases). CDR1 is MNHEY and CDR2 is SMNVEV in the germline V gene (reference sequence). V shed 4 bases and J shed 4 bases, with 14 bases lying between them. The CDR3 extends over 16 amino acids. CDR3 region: CASSSPGRTYNSPLHF. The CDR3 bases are TGTGCCAGCAGTTCCCCGGGACGGACTTATAATTCACCCCTCCACTTT.

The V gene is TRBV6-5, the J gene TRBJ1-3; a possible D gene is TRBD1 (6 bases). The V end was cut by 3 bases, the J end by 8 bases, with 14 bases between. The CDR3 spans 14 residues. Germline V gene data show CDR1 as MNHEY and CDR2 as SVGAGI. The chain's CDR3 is CASSYSGAKDTIYF. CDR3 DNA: TGTGCCAGCAGTTATTCGGGGGCTAAAGACACCATATATTTT.